The clone carrying this T cell receptor beta chain was detected once. Antigen: not known. Data came from immunoSEQ multiplex PCR; TCRdb stores just in-frame clones and leaves some out. The sample contains roughly 120,000 clones, around 90% of which appear only once. The data were obtained in a study of T cell responses to AZD1222 COVID-19 vaccine. Study results and limitations: Spike-specific TCRs gained breadth and depth after people received two AZD1222 doses. Only six or seven AZD1222 recipients were seropositive at baseline. Targets within unmutated variant regions were reportedly found for nearly half of spike-specific TCRs.

The TCR sequence derives from an adult in good health. The sample was peripheral blood, taken on day 0 of AZD1222 vaccination.

The CDR3 coding sequence is TGCAGCGTTGAAGATGGTACTCGGGACAGGGGATCTGAGGGTGGCTACACCTTC. Its protein product is CSVEDGTRDRGSEGGYTF. The chain employs TRBV29-1 and TRBJ1-2; the match to TRBD1 covers 10 bases. There are 18 residues in the CDR3. Trimming at V came to 0 bases and at J to 7 bases, leaving 17 bases not matched to a gene. CDR1 and CDR2 (germline): SQVTM, ANQGSEA.